Each of the 10 T cell receptor beta chains below was sequenced from the same sample in a study of CD8+ T cells in alopecia areata. The treatment is: oral pan-JAK inhibitor, 5-10 mg twice daily. Extraction of RNA preceded its reverse transcription into cDNA, which served as the sequencing template. The method was immunoSEQ multiplex PCR; TCRdb's version includes in-frame clones alone and lacks a portion of them. The sample shows fewer than 250,000 clones, roughly three fifths of them seen only once. The sample here was CD4+ T cells sorted from blood, taken at week 4, from a patient treated with tofacitinib. These receptors all come from a human donor with alopecia areata.

The chain has TRBV27 and TRBJ1-2, with TRBD1 identical over 11 bases. Unmatched junction bases numbered 19, after V lost 5 bases and J lost 5 bases. The CDR3 spans 19 residues. CDR1 MNHEY and CDR2 SMNVEV come from the germline V gene (reference sequence). Written as DNA, the CDR3 is TGTGCCAGCAGTAACGCCCCCGGGACAGGGGGGGGCCCCGGATATGGCTACACCTTC. It yields the protein CASSNAPGTGGGPGYGYTF.

The genes are TRBV11-2 and TRBJ2-7; no definite D call. CDR1 is SGHAT, CDR2 FQNNGV, per germline. Trimming removed 0 bases at V and 3 bases at J, with 6 bases between. This CDR3 region has 13 residues. The CDR3 region has the DNA TGTGCCAGCAGCTTAGAACATCTCTACGAGCAGTACTTC. Protein sequence: CASSLEHLYEQYF.

The chain uses TRBV13 and TRBJ2-1; D might be TRBD1 (6 bases). The CDR3 length is 14 residues. V lost 6 bases, J lost 8 bases, and 17 bases lay in between. CDR1 is PRHDT and CDR2 is FYEKMQ in the germline V gene (reference sequence). CDR3 sequence: CASRLRTARDEQFF. As DNA, the CDR3 is TGTGCCAGCAGGCTTAGGACAGCTAGGGATGAGCAGTTCTTC.

The V call is TRBV5-1, the J call TRBJ2-6, with a weak D call TRBD1 (5 bases). V was trimmed by 1 base and J by 0 bases, leaving 17 bases between them. The CDR3 covers 19 residues. Germline V CDR1 and CDR2: SGHRS, YFSETQ. The CDR3 DNA follows: TGCGCCAGCAGCTTGTCGATGCAGGGAACGAGCTCTGGGGCCAACGTCCTGACTTTC. Protein: CASSLSMQGTSSGANVLTF.

This clone was seen a few times. The sample contains more than one DNA sequence encoding this CDR3. This rearrangement joins TRBV5-1 to TRBJ2-5; a possible D gene is TRBD2 (5 bases). The CDR3 consists of 12 residues. Germline CDR1 is SGHRS and CDR2 is YFSETQ. V lost 1 base and J 4 bases, leaving 5 bases between the germline ends. The CDR3 nucleotides are TGCGCCAGCAGCTTGCGGGGAGAGACCCAGTACTTC. Translated, it gives CASSLRGETQYF. Filled out from reference TRBV5-1 and TRBJ2-5, the complete variable domain reads KAGVTQTPRYLIKTRGQQVTLSCSPISGHRSVSWYQQTPGQGLQFLFEYFSETQRNKGNFPGRFSGRQFSNSRSEMNVSTLELGDSALYLCASSLRGETQYFGPGTRLLVL.

In this sample, this clone turned up a few times. The chain recombines TRBV30 with TRBJ1-3; D call uncertain. Deletions cut 2 bases from V and 5 bases from J, with 4 bases between. Germline-derived CDR1 and CDR2 are GTSNPN and SVGIG (reference sequence). The CDR3 is 11 amino acids. CDR3 DNA: TGTGCCTGGAGTAACCGAAACACCATATATTTT. Translated: CAWSNRNTIYF.

This chain connects TRBV4-1 to TRBJ2-5; maybe TRBD2 (7 bases). The V end lost 1 base, the J end lost 5 bases, and 14 bases lay between the germline ends. The CDR3 runs to 15 residues. The germline V gene has CDR1 MGHRA and CDR2 YSYEKL. For the CDR3, the DNA is TGCGCCAGCAGCCAAGGGGGGCGGGAGTCGGAGACCCAGTACTTC. Protein: CASSQGGRESETQYF.

The chain is built from TRBV5-4 and TRBJ1-2, with 7 bases lining up with TRBD1. The CDR3 is made up of 13 amino acids. The germline V gene has CDR1 SGHNT and CDR2 YYREEE (reference sequence). The ends lost 3 bases at V and 8 bases at J; junction bases unmatched: 7. The CDR3 DNA sequence: TGTGCCAGCAGCTCGATGGGACAGCAGGGCTACACCTTC. Its translation: CASSSMGQQGYTF.

This clone was recorded once. The chain links TRBV6-5 to TRBJ2-5, with D unresolved. The V gene's germline CDR1 is MNHEY and CDR2 SVGAGI. V was trimmed by 6 bases and J by 2 bases, leaving 7 bases between them. This CDR3 comprises 12 residues. CDR3 loop: CASRGTQETQYF. The DNA for the CDR3 is TGTGCCAGCAGGGGAACACAAGAGACCCAGTACTTC.

The chain uses TRBV9 and TRBJ2-5, with D perhaps matching TRBD1 (6 bases). CDR3 size: 13 residues. Germline V gene sequence: CDR1 SGDLS, CDR2 YYNGEE. Between the trimmed V and J ends, which lost 1 base and 5 bases, there was a span of 9 bases. CDR3 amino acids: CASSVNQGETQYF. The DNA for the CDR3 is TGTGCCAGCAGCGTAAATCAGGGGGAGACCCAGTACTTC.